This T cell receptor beta chain emerged from a study of cytomegalovirus exposure and HLA in healthy donors. Points on this clone: The antigen is not known.

Points from the study as a whole: Data from an earlier analysis indicated that most TCR beta V segments were productive either about 87% or about 30% of the time. In vitro data verified three CMV-associated chains as specific for CMV antigens.

60 Vbeta and 13 Jbeta primers were used in PCR. Data came from immunoSEQ multiplex PCR; TCRdb stores just in-frame clones and leaves some out. The sample holds roughly 190,000 clones, roughly 80% seen once. This receptor was identified in a woman under 40 in good health and CMV-seropositive. The sequencing input was PBMCs.

As DNA, the CDR3 is TGTGCCAGCAGCCCGGGGGTGGGCCCCTACGAGCAGTACTTC. Protein sequence: CASSPGVGPYEQYF. This chain connects TRBV5-4 to TRBJ2-5; perhaps TRBD2 as D (6 bases). The J call may not be correct, given that the DNA end is closer to TRBJ2-7. CDR1 is SGHNT, CDR2 YYREEE, per germline (reference sequence). The CDR3 is made up of 14 amino acids.